The rows below give T cell receptor beta chains drawn from one sample of a study of T cells of healthy individuals. TCRdb recomputed calls from the 5' RACE reads with MiXCR, one row per CDR3 protein. Here the sample spans about 96,000 distinct CDR3 sequences, under 20% being singletons. The receptors stem from a human donor in good health. CDR3s leave out the opening cysteine and the closing phenylalanine or tryptophan. Only some rows state a clone size, as once, few, many or a class for expanded clones.

many TRBJ1-5 TRBV5-6 ASSTFNRAGQPQH
few TRBJ2-2 TRBV10-3 AIRDRSTGELF
few TRBJ1-1 TRBV19 ASSIRTGRGNTEAF
few TRBJ1-1 TRBV19 ASSIAPDTEAF
NA TRBJ2-6 TRBV6-5 ASSPPGGGFLSSGANVLT
NA TRBJ2-7 TRBV27 ATQDSPYEQY
many TRBJ2-1 TRBV10-3 AISEGLAGTNEQF
few TRBJ2-6 TRBV20-1 SAPRQIGANVLT
NA TRBJ2-3 TRBV9 ASSVLAGDRTDTQY
few TRBJ1-2 TRBV7-2 ASSHTNGYT
NA TRBJ2-3 TRBV12-3/TRBV12-4 ASSTRGFGQGARTDTQY
NA TRBJ1-6 TRBV20-1 SARGQGYSPLH
many TRBJ2-7 TRBV7-7 ASSVGGSEEQY
many TRBJ2-6 TRBV18 ASSPTGANVLT
few TRBJ2-7 TRBV7-2 ASSLGARDEQY
NA TRBJ2-5 TRBV7-3 ASSFDQGAGEETQY
NA TRBJ2-1 TRBV10-3 AITTGTGGNEQF
NA TRBJ2-7 TRBV7-3 ASSLSAGLEQY
few TRBJ2-7 TRBV5-1 ASSSPGGYEQY
many TRBJ2-3 TRBV20-1 SARAEDRLGDTQY
many TRBJ2-1 TRBV20-1 SARMTDEQF
few TRBJ2-7 TRBV28 ASRPGTSSRGEQY
many TRBJ2-3 TRBV5-4 ASSPDRGADTQY
NA TRBJ2-1 TRBV5-1 ASSLRFHSYNEQF
many TRBJ2-2 TRBV7-9 ASSLEGLRGPGELF
few TRBJ1-6 TRBV28 ASSSQGFTGGGINSPLH
many TRBJ1-3 TRBV4-1 ASSQGTSGNTIY
many TRBJ2-5 TRBV28 ASSFSSFGGIETQY
many TRBJ2-7 TRBV12-3/TRBV12-4 ASSPRGARSSYEQY
few TRBJ2-5 TRBV20-1 SARGPGETQY
few TRBJ2-7 TRBV5-1 ASSFGGNYEQY
many TRBJ1-1 TRBV29-1 SVQTWGANTEAF
few TRBJ1-4 TRBV7-2 ASSVMIREGEKLF
few TRBJ2-3 TRBV6-2/TRBV6-3 ASSLVRFGTQY
once TRBJ1-2 TRBV12-3/TRBV12-4 ASSLGSLKDSNYGYT
many TRBJ2-1 TRBV24-1 ATSDTGLADEQF
many TRBJ1-2 TRBV20-1 SAVSYGYT
NA TRBJ2-3 TRBV5-1 ASSLDRVADTQY
many TRBJ2-1 TRBV9 ASSEDLSSYNEQF
NA TRBJ1-1 TRBV28 ASRGVGGLDTEAF
NA TRBJ1-2 TRBV6-5 ASSYSREPSIGNYGYT
NA TRBJ2-7 TRBV20-1 SASETGGEEQY
NA TRBJ2-2 TRBV5-1 ASSIILNGQTELF
few TRBJ1-2 TRBV12-3/TRBV12-4 ASSWGTELFPT
few TRBJ2-7 TRBV7-9 ASRQTYEQY
NA TRBJ2-5 TRBV7-2 ASSSRRGASNYQQTQY